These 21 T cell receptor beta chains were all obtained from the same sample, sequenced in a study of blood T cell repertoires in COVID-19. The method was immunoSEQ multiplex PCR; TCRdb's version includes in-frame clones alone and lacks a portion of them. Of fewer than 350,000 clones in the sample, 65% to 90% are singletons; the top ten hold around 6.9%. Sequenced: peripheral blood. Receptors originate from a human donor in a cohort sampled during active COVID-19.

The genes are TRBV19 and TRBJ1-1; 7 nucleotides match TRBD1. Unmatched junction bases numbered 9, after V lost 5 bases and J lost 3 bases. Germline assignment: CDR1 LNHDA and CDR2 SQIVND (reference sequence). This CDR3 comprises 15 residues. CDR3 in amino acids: CASSLVYRGHTEAFF. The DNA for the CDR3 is TGTGCCAGTAGTCTTGTTTACAGGGGACACACTGAAGCTTTCTTT.

The CDR3 DNA follows: TGTGCCAGCACCCTAACGGGACTATCATACAATGAGCAGTTCTTC. It specifies CASTLTGLSYNEQFF. The genes are TRBV5-5 and TRBJ2-1; 7 bases align to TRBD2. The CDR3 loop spans 15 amino acids. Germline CDR1 reads SGHKS; CDR2 reads YYEKEE (reference sequence). V lost 6 bases and J lost 4; bases outside the gene matches: 10.

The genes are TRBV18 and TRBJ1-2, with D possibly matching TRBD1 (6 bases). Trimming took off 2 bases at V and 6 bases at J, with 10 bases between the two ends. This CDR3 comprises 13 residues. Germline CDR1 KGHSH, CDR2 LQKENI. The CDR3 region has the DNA TGTGCCAGCTCACCAACAGGGAACGATGGCTACACCTTC. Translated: CASSPTGNDGYTF.

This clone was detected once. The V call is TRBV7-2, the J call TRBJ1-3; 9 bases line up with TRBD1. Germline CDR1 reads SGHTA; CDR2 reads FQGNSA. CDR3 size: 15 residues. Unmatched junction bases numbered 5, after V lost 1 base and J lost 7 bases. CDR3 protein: CASSLGGQGRNTIYF. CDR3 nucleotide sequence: TGTGCCAGCAGCTTAGGGGGACAGGGAAGGAACACCATATATTTT.

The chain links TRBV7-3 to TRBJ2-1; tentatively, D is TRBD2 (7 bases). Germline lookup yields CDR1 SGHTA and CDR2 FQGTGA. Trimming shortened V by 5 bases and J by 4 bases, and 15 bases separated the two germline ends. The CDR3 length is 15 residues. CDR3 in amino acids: CASSPRGGEYNEQFF. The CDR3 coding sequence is TGTGCCAGCAGCCCGCGAGGGGGGGAGTACAATGAGCAGTTCTTC.

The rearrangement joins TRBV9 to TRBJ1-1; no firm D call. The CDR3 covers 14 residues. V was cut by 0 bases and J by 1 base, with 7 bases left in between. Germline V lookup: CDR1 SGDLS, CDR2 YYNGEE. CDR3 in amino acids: CASSVVSENTEAFF. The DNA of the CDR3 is TGTGCCAGCAGCGTAGTGTCAGAGAACACTGAAGCTTTCTTT.

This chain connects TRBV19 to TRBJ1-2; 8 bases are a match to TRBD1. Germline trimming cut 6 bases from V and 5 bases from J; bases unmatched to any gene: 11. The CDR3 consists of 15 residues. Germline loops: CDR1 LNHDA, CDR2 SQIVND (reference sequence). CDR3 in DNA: TGTGCCAGTAGCCCAGGGGGCACAGGGGTATATGGCTACACCTTC. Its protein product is CASSPGGTGVYGYTF.

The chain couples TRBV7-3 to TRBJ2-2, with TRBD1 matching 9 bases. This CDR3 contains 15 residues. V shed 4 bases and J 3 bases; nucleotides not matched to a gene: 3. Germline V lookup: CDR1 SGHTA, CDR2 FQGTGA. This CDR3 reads CASSSGTGYTGELFF. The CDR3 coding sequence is TGTGCCAGCAGCTCCGGGACAGGGTACACCGGGGAGCTGTTTTTT.

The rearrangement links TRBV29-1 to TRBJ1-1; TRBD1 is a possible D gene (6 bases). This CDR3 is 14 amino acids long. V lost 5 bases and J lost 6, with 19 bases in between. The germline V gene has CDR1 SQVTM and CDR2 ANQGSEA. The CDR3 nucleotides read TGCAGCGTTAACAGGGTACTGATCTTCCCTGAAGCTTTCTTT. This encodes CSVNRVLIFPEAFF.

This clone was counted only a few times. In DNA form, the CDR3 reads TGTGCCAGTAGTATATGGCATCCAGGCTCCTACGAGCAGTACTTC. It is translated as CASSIWHPGSYEQYF. This chain connects TRBV19 to TRBJ2-7; no definite D call. V dropped 2 bases and J dropped 0 bases, with 11 bases sitting between them. This CDR3 is 15 amino acids long. Germline CDR1 and CDR2: LNHDA and SQIVND (reference sequence).

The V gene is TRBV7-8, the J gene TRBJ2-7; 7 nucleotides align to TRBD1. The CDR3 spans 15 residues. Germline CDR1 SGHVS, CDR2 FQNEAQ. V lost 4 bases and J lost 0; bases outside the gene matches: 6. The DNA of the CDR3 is TGTGCCAGCAGCTCGATGACAGGGACCTCCTACGAGCAGTACTTC. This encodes CASSSMTGTSYEQYF.

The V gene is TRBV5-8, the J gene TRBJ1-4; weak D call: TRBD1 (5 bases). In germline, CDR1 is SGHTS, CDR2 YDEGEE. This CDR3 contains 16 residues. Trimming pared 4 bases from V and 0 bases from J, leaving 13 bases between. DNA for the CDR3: TGTGCCAGCAGCCAGGGTTCCCCTGCAACTAATGAAAAACTGTTTTTT. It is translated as CASSQGSPATNEKLFF. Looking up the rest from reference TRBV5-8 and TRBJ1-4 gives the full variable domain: EAGVTQSPTHLIKTRGQQATLRCSPISGHTSVYWYQQALGLGLQFLLWYDEGEERNRGNFPPRFSGRQFPNYSSELNVNALELEDSALYLCASSQGSPATNEKLFFGSGTQLSVL.

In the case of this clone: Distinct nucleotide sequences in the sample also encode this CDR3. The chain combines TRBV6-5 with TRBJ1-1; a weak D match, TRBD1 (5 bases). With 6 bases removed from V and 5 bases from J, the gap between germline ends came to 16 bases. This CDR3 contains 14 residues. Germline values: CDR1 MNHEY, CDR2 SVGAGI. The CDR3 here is CASSYSGGRTEAFF. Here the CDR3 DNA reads TGTGCCAGCAGCTACAGCGGGGGGAGAACTGAAGCTTTCTTT.

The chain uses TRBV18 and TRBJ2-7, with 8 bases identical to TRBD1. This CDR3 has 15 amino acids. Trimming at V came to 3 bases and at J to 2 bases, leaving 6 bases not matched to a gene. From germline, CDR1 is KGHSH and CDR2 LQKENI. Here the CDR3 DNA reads TGTGCCAGCTCACCGGGGACAGGCCTTACCTACGAGCAGTACTTC. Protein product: CASSPGTGLTYEQYF. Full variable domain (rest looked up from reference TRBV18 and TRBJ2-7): NAGVMQNPRHLVRRRGQEARLRCSPMKGHSHVYWYRQLPEEGLKFMVYLQKENIIDESGMPKERFSAEFPKEGPSILRIQQVVRGDSAAYFCASSPGTGLTYEQYFGPGTRLTVT.

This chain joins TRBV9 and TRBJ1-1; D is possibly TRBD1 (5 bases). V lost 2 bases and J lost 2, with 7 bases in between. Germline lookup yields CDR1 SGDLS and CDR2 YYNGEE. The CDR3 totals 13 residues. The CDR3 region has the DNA TGTGCCAGCAGCGTTGGGGCTAACACTGAAGCTTTCTTT. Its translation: CASSVGANTEAFF.

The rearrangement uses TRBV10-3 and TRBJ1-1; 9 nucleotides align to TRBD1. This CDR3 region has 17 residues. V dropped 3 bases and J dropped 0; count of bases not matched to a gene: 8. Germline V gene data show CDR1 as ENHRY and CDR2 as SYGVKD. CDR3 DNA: TGTGCCATCAGTGATTGGGTCACAGGGGGCATGAACACTGAAGCTTTCTTT. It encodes CAISDWVTGGMNTEAFF.

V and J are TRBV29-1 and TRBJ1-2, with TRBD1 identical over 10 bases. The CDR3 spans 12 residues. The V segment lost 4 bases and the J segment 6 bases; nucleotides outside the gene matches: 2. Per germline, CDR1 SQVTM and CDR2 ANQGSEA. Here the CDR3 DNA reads TGCAGCGTTGGGGACAGGGGAAATGGCTACACCTTC. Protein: CSVGDRGNGYTF. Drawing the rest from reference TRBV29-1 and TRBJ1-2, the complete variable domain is SAVISQKPSRDICQRGTSLTIQCQVDSQVTMMFWYRQQPGQSLTLIATANQGSEATYESGFVIDKFPISRPNLTFSTLTVSNMSPEDSSIYLCSVGDRGNGYTFGSGTRLTVV.

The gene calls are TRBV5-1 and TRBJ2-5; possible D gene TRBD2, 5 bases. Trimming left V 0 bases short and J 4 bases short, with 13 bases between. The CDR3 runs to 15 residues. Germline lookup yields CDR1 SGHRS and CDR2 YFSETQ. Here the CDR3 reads CASSLVGVSGETQYF. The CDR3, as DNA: TGCGCCAGCAGCTTGGTCGGGGTCTCCGGAGAGACCCAGTACTTC.

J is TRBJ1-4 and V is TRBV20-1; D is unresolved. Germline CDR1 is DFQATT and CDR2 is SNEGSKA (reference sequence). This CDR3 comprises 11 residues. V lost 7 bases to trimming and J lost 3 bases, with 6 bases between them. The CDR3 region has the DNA TGCAGTGGGGCGTCTAATGAAAAACTGTTTTTT. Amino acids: CSGASNEKLFF.

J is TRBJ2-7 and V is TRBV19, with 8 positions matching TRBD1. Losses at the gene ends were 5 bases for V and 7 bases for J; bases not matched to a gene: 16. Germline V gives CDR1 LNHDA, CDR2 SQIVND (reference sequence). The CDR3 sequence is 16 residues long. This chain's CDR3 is CASSFLSGQGAEEQYF. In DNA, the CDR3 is TGTGCCAGTAGTTTCTTATCCGGACAGGGAGCGGAGGAGCAGTACTTC.

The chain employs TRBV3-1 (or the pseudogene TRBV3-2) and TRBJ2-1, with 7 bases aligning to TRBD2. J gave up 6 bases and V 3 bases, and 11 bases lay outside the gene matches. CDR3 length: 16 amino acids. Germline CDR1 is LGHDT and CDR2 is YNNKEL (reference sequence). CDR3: CASSQDTSVQVNEQFF. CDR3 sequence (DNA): TGTGCCAGCAGCCAGGATACTAGCGTCCAAGTCAATGAGCAGTTCTTC.